This T cell receptor beta chain was captured in a study of T-cell reconstitution after alpha-beta-depleted transplantation in children. Study-wide findings and caveats: As was reported, about two months after transplant, alpha-beta T cells came from several hundred expanded graft clones. A year had passed since transplant, and T-cell counts and diversity by then came mostly from newly produced T cells. The high TCRbeta diversity at day 60 in some patients came from surviving recipient T cells and thymic progenitors.

The CDR3 totals 15 residues. Germline V gene lookup returns CDR1 LNHNV and CDR2 YYDKDF (reference sequence). The ends lost 5 bases at V and 5 bases at J; junction bases unmatched: 4. Points on this clonotype: Antigen: not known.

Researchers prepared the TCRbeta library using unique molecular identifiers, the study reports. TCRdb reanalysed the PCR reads using MiXCR and keeps one entry per CDR3 protein. The sample records 780,000 or so distinct CDR3 sequences, 15% to 20% being singletons. Material: PBMCs, mostly from graft donor cells, obtained 360 days after TCRalphabeta/CD19-depleted stem cell transplant. The source is a male patient aged 5 to 17 who had a stem cell transplant for acute lymphoblastic leukemia, so the T cells may come from the graft donor. This rearrangement joins TRBV15 to TRBJ2-3, with TRBD2 identical over 13 bases. CDR3 protein: CATSLRLAGGDTQYF. Written as DNA, the CDR3 is TGTGCCACCAGCCTGCGACTAGCGGGAGGAGATACGCAGTATTTT.